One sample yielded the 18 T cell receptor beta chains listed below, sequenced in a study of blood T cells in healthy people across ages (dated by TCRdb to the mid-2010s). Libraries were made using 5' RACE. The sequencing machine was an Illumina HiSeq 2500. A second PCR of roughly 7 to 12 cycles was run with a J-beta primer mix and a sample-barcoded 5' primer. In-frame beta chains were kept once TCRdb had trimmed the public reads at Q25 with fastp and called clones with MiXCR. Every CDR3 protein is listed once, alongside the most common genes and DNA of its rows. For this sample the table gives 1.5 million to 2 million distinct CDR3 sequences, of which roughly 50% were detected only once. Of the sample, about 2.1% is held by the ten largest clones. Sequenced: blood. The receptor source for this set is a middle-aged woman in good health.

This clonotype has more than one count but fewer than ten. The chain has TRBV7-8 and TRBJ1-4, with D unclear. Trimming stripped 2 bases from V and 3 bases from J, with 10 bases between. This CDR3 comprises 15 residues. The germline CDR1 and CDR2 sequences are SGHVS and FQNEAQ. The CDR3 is CASSLFPGSNEKLFF. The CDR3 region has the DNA TGTGCCAGCAGCTTATTCCCCGGATCTAATGAAAAACTGTTTTTT.

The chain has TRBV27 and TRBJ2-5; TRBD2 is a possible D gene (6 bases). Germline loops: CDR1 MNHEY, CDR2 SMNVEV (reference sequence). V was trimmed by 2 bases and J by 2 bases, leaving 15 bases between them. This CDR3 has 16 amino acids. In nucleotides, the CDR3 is TGTGCCAGCAGTTTACTCCGCGGAGGGTATCAAGAGACCCAGTACTTC. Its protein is CASSLLRGGYQETQYF.

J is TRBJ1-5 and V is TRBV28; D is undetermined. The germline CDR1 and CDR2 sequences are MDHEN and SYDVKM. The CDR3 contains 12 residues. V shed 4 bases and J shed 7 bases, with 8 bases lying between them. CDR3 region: CASSSDAQPQHF. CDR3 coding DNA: TGTGCCAGCAGTTCAGATGCCCAGCCCCAGCATTTT.

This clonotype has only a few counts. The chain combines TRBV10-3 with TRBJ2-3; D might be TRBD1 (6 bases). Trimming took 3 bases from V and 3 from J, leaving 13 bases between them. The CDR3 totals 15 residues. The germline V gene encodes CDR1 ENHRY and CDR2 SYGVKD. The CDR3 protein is CAISEGGQGTDTQYF. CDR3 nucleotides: TGTGCCATCAGTGAAGGGGGTCAGGGTACAGATACGCAGTATTTT.

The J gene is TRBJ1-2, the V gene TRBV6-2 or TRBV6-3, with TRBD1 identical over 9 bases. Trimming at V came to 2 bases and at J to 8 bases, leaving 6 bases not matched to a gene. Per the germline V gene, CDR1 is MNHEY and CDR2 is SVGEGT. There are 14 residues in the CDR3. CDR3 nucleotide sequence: TGTGCCAGCAGTTACGCCGGACAGGGGAGCGGCTACACCTTC. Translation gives CASSYAGQGSGYTF.

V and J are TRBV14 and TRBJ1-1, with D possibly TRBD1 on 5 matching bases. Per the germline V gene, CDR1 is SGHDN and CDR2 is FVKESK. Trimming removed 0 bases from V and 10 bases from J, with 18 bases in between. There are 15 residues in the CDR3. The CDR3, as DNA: TGTGCCAGCAGCCAAGATCCGAGAGGGGTAGCGTCAGCTTTCTTT. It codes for CASSQDPRGVASAFF.

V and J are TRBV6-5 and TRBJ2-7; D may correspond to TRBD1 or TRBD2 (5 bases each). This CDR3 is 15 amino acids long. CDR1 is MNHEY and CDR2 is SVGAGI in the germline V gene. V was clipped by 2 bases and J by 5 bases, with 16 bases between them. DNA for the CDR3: TGTGCCAGCAGTTACCAGCCGGGACCAGGGAACGAGCAGTACTTC. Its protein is CASSYQPGPGNEQYF.

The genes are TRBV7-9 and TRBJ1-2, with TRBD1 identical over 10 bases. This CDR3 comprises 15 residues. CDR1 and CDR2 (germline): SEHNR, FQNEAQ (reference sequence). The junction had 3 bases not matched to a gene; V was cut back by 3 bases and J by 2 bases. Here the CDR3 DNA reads TGTGCCAGCAGCTTTCAGACAGGGGGCAACTATGGCTACACCTTC. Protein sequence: CASSFQTGGNYGYTF.

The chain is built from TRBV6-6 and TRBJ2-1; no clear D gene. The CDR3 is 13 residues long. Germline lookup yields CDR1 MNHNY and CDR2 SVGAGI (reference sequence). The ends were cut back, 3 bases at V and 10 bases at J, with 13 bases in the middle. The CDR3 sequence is CASSYLAGPEQFF. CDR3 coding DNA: TGTGCCAGCAGTTATTTAGCCGGCCCAGAGCAGTTCTTC.

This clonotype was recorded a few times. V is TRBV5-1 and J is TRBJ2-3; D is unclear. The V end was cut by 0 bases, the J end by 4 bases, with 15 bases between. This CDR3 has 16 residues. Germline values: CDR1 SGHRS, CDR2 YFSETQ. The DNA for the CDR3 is TGCGCCAGCAGCTTGGGCTTGTTTAGCCGCTCAGATACGCAGTATTTT. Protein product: CASSLGLFSRSDTQYF.

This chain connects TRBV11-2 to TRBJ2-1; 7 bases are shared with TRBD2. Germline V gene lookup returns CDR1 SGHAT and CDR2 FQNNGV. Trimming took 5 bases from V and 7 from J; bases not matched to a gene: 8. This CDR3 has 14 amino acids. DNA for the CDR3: TGTGCCAGCAGCCTAGGAGTCGGGAGGAATGAGCAGTTCTTC. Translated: CASSLGVGRNEQFF.

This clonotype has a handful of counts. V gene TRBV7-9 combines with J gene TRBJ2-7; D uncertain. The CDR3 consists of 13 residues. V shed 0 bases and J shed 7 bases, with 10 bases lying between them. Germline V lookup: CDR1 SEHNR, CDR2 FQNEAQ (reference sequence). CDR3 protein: CASSLATLLEQYF. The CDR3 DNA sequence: TGTGCCAGCAGCTTAGCCACCCTATTGGAGCAGTACTTC.

In DNA form, the CDR3 reads TGTGCCAGCAGACCGACCGGGACAGTAGCCAAAAACATTCAGTACTTC. Translation: CASRPTGTVAKNIQYF. This chain joins TRBV28 and TRBJ2-4; 7 nucleotides match TRBD1. Germline V gene lookup returns CDR1 MDHEN and CDR2 SYDVKM. The CDR3 runs 16 residues. J lost 0 bases, V lost 6 bases, and 8 bases had no gene match. The full variable domain, completed using reference TRBV28 and TRBJ2-4, is DVKVTQSSRYLVKRTGEKVFLECVQDMDHENMFWYRQDPGLGLRLIYFSYDVKMKEKGDIPEGYSVSREKKERFSLILESASTNQTSMYLCASRPTGTVAKNIQYFGAGTRLSVL.

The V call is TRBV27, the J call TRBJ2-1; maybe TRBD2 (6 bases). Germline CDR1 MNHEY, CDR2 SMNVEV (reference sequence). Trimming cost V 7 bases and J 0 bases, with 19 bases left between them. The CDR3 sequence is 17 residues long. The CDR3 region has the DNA TGTGCCAGCACGCGGGGTATTGCCGGAAGCTCCTACAATGAGCAGTTCTTC. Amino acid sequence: CASTRGIAGSSYNEQFF.

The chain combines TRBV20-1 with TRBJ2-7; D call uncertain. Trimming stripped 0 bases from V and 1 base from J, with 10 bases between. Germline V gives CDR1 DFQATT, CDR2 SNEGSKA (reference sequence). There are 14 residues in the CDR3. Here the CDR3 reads CSARDHPVSYEQYF. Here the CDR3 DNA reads TGCAGTGCTAGAGATCACCCAGTTTCCTACGAGCAGTACTTC.

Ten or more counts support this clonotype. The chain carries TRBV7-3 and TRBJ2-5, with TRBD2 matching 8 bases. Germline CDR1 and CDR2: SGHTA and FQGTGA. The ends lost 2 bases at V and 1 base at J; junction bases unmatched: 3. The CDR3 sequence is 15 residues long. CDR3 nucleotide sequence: TGTGCCAGCAGCTTAGGCGGGGGGCCCCAAGAGACCCAGTACTTC. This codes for CASSLGGGPQETQYF.

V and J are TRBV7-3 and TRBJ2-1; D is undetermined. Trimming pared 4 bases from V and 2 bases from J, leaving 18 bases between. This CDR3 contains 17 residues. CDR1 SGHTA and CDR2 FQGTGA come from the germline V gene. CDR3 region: CASSSSGDPRTYNEQFF. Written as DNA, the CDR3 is TGTGCCAGCAGCTCCTCCGGCGACCCTCGCACCTACAATGAGCAGTTCTTC.

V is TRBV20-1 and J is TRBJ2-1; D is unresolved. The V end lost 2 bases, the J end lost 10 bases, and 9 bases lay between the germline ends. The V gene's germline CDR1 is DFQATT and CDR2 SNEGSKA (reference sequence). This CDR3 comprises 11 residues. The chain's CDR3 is CSARFNLEQFF. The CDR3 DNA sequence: TGCAGTGCTAGATTCAACCTGGAGCAGTTCTTC.